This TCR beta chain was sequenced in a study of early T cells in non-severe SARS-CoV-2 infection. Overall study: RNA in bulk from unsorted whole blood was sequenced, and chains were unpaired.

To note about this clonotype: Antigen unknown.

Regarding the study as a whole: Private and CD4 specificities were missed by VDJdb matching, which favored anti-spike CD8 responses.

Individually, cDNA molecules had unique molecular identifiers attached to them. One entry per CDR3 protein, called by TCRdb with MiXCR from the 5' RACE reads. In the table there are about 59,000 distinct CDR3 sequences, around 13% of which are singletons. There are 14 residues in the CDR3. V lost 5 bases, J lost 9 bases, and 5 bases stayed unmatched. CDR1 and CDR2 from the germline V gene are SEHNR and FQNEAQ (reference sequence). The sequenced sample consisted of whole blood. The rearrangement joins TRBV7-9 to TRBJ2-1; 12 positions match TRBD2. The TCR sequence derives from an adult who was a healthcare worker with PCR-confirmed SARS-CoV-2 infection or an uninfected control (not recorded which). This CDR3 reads CASSASGGASEQFF. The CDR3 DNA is TGTGCCAGCAGCGCTAGCGGGGGGGCGAGTGAGCAGTTCTTC.